These T cell receptor beta chains were read from a single sample in a study of Ad26.COV2.S vaccination and SARS-CoV-2 variants. Some clones are missing from TCRdb's copy, which holds only in-frame ones; the method was immunoSEQ multiplex PCR. This table holds 500,000 or so clones, roughly 87% found once. The specimen comprised peripheral blood, sampled in a trial of Ad26.COV2.S vaccine versus placebo. These receptors were obtained from a person aged 18-60 years who received the Ad26.COV2.S COVID-19 vaccine or a placebo. Both conserved end residues are part of each CDR3. Each record gives: D gene, clone size, V gene, J gene, CDR3 DNA, CDR3 protein. The D gene is left open where the match is weak. The size entry is marked missing in some rows and otherwise reads once, few, many or a size class.

D gene: NA; clone size: NA; V gene: TRBV5-6; J gene: TRBJ1-1; CDR3 DNA: TGTGCCAGCAGCTTGTTTCACAATCGGGCTTTCTTT; CDR3 protein: CASSLFHNRAFF
D gene: NA; clone size: NA; V gene: TRBV27; J gene: TRBJ2-5; CDR3 DNA: TGTGCCAGCAGTTTCGTTCGGGAGACCCAGTACTTC; CDR3 protein: CASSFVRETQYF
D gene: TRBD1; clone size: NA; V gene: TRBV5-5; J gene: TRBJ1-1; CDR3 DNA: TGTGCCAGCACCAGGGGGTGGAACACTGAAGCTTTCTTT; CDR3 protein: CASTRGWNTEAFF
D gene: NA; clone size: NA; V gene: TRBV5-1; J gene: TRBJ1-1; CDR3 DNA: TGCGCCAGCAGCCAGAACTGGGAAGCTGAAGCTTTCTTT; CDR3 protein: CASSQNWEAEAFF
D gene: NA; clone size: NA; V gene: TRBV20-1; J gene: TRBJ1-1; CDR3 DNA: TGCAGTGCTAGTAGGGCAGATGGGAACACTGAAGCTTTCTTT; CDR3 protein: CSASRADGNTEAFF
D gene: NA; clone size: NA; V gene: TRBV28; J gene: TRBJ1-2; CDR3 DNA: TGTGCCAGCAGTTTATGGTTTTCCTATGGCTACACCTTC; CDR3 protein: CASSLWFSYGYTF
D gene: NA; clone size: once; V gene: TRBV24-1; J gene: TRBJ1-2; CDR3 DNA: TGTGCCACCAGTGATGTCCCAGAGTTCTATGGCTACACCTTC; CDR3 protein: CATSDVPEFYGYTF
D gene: NA; clone size: NA; V gene: TRBV5-8; J gene: TRBJ2-1; CDR3 DNA: TGTGCCACCCACACCCGGAGGGGGTACAATGAGCAGTTCTTC; CDR3 protein: CATHTRRGYNEQFF
D gene: TRBD2; clone size: NA; V gene: TRBV24-1; J gene: TRBJ2-1; CDR3 DNA: TGTGCCACCAGTGATCCCAGACTAGCGGGGGGGTATGAGCAGTTCTTC; CDR3 protein: CATSDPRLAGGYEQFF
D gene: TRBD1; clone size: NA; V gene: TRBV5-1; J gene: TRBJ1-5; CDR3 DNA: TGCGCCAGCAGCTCGACAGGGGGCAATCAGCCCCAGCATTTT; CDR3 protein: CASSSTGGNQPQHF
D gene: NA; clone size: NA; V gene: TRBV6-5; J gene: TRBJ1-1; CDR3 DNA: TGTGCCAGCAGTTACTCGGGGGGAGGGTGGACTGAAGCTTTCTTT; CDR3 protein: CASSYSGGGWTEAFF
D gene: NA; clone size: NA; V gene: TRBV5-1; J gene: TRBJ1-4; CDR3 DNA: TGCGCCAGCAGGTACCAAGGGACGGCCAATGAAAAACTGTTTTTT; CDR3 protein: CASRYQGTANEKLFF
D gene: NA; clone size: NA; V gene: TRBV7-9; J gene: TRBJ1-2; CDR3 DNA: TGTGCCAGCAGCCGACCGGTCGGCTACACCTTC; CDR3 protein: CASSRPVGYTF
D gene: NA; clone size: NA; V gene: TRBV2; J gene: TRBJ2-3; CDR3 DNA: TGTGCCAGCAGTCCCCTTAGCACAGATACGCAGTATTTT; CDR3 protein: CASSPLSTDTQYF
D gene: TRBD1; clone size: NA; V gene: TRBV2; J gene: TRBJ1-1; CDR3 DNA: TGTGCCAGCAGGGAGGACAGGGGGAACACTGAAGCTTTCTTT; CDR3 protein: CASREDRGNTEAFF
D gene: NA; clone size: NA; V gene: TRBV19; J gene: TRBJ1-5; CDR3 DNA: TGTGCCAGTAGTATAGCCAGGGACGGCAATCAGCCCCAGCATTTT; CDR3 protein: CASSIARDGNQPQHF
D gene: NA; clone size: few; V gene: TRBV5-1; J gene: TRBJ1-5; CDR3 DNA: TGCGCCAGCAGCCAGGTTGGGGGTTCCAACCAGCCCCAGCATTTT; CDR3 protein: CASSQVGGSNQPQHF
D gene: NA; clone size: NA; V gene: TRBV7-2; J gene: TRBJ2-5; CDR3 DNA: TGTGCCAGCAGCTCCTCTCGCCAAGAGACCCAGTACTTC; CDR3 protein: CASSSSRQETQYF